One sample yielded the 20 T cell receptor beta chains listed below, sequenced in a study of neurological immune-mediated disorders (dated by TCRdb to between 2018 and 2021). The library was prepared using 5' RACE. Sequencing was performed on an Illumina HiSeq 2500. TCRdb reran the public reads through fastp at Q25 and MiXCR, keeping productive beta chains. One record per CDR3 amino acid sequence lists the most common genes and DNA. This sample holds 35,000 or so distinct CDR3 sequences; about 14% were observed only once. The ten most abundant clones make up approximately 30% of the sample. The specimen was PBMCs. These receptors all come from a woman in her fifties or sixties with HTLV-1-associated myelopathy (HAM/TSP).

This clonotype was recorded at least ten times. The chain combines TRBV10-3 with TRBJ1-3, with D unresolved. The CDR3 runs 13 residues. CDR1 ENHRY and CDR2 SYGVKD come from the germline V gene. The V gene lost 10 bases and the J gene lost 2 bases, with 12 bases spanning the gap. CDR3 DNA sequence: TGTGCCAGCATAGGCGGAGCTGGAAACACCATATATTTT. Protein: CASIGGAGNTIYF.

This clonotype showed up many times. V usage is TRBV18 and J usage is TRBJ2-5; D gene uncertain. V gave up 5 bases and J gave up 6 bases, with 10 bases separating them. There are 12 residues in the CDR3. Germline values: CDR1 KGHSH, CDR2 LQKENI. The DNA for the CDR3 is TGTGCCAGCTCATCTATGTTACAGACCCAGTACTTC. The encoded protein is CASSSMLQTQYF.

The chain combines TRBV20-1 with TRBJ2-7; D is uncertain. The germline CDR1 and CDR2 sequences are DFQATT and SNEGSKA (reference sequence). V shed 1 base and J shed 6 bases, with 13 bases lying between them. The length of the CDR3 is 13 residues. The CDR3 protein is CSARGGELGEQYF. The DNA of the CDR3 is TGCAGTGCTAGAGGAGGCGAGTTGGGCGAGCAGTACTTC.

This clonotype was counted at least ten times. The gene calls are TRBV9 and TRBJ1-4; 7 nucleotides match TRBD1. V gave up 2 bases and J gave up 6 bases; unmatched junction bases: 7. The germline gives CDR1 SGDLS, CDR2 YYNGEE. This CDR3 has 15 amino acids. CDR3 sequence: CASSVNRGDDEKLFF. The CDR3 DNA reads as TGTGCCAGCAGCGTGAACAGGGGCGATGATGAAAAACTGTTTTTT.

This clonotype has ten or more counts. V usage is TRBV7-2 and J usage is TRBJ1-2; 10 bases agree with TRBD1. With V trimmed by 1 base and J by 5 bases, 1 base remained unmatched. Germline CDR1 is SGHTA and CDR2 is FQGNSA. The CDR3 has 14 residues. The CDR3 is CASSLGDRGYGYTF. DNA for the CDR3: TGTGCCAGCAGCTTAGGGGACAGGGGTTATGGCTACACCTTC. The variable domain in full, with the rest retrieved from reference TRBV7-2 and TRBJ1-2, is GAGVSQSPSNKVTEKGKDVELRCDPISGHTALYWYRQSLGQGLEFLIYFQGNSAPDKSGLPSDRFSAERTGGSVSTLTIQRTQQEDSAVYLCASSLGDRGYGYTFGSGTRLTVV.

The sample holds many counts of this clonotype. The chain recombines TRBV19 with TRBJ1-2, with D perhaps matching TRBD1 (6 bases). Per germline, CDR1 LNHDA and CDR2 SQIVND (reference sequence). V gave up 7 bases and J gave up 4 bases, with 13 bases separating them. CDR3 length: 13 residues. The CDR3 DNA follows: TGTGCCAGTAACAGGGTATTCGGCTATGGCTACACCTTC. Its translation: CASNRVFGYGYTF.

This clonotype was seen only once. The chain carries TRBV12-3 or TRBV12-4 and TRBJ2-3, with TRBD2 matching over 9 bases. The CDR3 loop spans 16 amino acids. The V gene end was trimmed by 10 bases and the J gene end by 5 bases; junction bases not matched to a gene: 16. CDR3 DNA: TGTGCCACCACGCCCATGAGGAGCGGGGGGATAGATACGCAGTATTTT. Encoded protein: CATTPMRSGGIDTQYF.

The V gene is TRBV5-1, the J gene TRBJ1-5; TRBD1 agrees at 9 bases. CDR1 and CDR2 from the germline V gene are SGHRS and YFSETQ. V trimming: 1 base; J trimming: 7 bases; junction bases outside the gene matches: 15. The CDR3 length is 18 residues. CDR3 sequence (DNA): TGCGCCAGCAGCTTGCAGACATCCACAGGGGGCGTTGGACAGCCCCAGCATTTT. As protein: CASSLQTSTGGVGQPQHF.

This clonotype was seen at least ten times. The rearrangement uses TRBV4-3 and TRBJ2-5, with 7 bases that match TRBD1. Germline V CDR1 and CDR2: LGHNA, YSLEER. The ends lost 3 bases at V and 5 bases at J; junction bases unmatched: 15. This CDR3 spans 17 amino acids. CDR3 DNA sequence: TGCGCCAGCAGCCAGCGCACAGGGGCCCGATACTCGGAGACCCAGTACTTC. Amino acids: CASSQRTGARYSETQYF.

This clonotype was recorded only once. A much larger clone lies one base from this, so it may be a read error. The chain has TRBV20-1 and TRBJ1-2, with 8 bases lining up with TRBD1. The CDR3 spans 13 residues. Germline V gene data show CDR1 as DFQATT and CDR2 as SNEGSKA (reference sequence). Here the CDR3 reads CGSWRTGTYGYTF. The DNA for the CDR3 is TGCGGTTCTTGGAGGACAGGGACCTATGGCTACACCTTC.

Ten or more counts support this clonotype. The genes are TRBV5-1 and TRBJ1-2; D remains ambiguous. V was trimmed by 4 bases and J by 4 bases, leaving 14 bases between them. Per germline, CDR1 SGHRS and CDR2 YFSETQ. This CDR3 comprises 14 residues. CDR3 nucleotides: TGCGCCAGCAGCCCAGAGACTGTACGCTATGGCTACACCTTC. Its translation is CASSPETVRYGYTF. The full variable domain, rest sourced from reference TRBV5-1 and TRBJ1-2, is KAGVTQTPRYLIKTRGQQVTLSCSPISGHRSVSWYQQTPGQGLQFLFEYFSETQRNKGNFPGRFSGRQFSNSRSEMNVSTLELGDSALYLCASSPETVRYGYTFGSGTRLTVV.

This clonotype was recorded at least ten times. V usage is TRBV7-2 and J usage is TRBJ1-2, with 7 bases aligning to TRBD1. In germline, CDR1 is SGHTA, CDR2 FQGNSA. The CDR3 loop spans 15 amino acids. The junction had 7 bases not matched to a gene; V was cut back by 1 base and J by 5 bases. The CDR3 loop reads CASSLDGRGKYGYTF. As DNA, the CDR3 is TGTGCCAGCAGCTTAGACGGCAGGGGGAAATATGGCTACACCTTC.

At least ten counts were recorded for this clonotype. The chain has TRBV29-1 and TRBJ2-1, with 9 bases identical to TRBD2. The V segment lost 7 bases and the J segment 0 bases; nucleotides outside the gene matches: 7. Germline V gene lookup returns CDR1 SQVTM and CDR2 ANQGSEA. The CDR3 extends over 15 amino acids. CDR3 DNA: TGCAGCGCTAAGACTAGCGGCCCCTCCTACAATGAGCAGTTCTTC. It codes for CSAKTSGPSYNEQFF.

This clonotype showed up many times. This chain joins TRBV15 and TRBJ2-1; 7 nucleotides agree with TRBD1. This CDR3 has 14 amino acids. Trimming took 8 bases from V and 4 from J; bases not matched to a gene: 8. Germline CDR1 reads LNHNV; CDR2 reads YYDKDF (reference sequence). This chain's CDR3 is CATWDSLTYNEQFF. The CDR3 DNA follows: TGTGCCACCTGGGACAGTCTGACTTACAATGAGCAGTTCTTC.

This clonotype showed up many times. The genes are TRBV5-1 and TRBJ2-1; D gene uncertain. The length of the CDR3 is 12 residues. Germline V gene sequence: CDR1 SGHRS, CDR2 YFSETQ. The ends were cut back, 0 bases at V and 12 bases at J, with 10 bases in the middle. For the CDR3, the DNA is TGCGCCAGCAGCTTGGACAGTAGCCGGCAGTTCTTC. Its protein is CASSLDSSRQFF.

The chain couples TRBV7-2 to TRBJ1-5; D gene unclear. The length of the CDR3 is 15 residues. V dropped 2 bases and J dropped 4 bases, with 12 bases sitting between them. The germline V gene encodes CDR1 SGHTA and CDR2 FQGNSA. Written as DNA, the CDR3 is TGTGCCAGCAGCTTAATGGGAGGTTCGAATCAGCCCCAGCATTTT. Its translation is CASSLMGGSNQPQHF.

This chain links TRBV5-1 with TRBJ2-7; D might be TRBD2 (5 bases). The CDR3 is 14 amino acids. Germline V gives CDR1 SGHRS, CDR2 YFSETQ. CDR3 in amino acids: CASFPDSGSYEQYF. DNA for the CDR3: TGCGCTAGCTTCCCGGACTCCGGCTCCTACGAGCAGTACTTC.

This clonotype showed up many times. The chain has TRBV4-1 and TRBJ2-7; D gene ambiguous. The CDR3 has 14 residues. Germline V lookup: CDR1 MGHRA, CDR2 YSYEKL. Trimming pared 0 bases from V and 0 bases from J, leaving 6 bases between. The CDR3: CASSQEKGSYEQYV. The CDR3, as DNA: TGCGCCAGCAGCCAAGAGAAGGGCTCCTACGAGCAGTACGTC.

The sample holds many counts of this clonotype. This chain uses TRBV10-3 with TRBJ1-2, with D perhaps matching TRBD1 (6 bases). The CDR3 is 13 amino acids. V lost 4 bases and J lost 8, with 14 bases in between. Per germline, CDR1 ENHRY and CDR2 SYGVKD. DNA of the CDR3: TGTGCCATCAGTGCATCGGGGGCCGGCGGCTACACCTTC. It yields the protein CAISASGAGGYTF.

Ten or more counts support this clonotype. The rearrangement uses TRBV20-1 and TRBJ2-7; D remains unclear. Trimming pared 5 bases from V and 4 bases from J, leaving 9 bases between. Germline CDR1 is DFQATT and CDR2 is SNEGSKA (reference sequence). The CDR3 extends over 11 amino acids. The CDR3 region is CSALGEYEQYF. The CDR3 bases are TGCAGTGCTCTCGGTGAATACGAGCAGTACTTC.